The next 2 T cell receptor beta chains were all read from a single sample in a study of somatic mutations in cytotoxic T cells in rheumatoid arthritis. Here immunoSEQ multiplex PCR was the method, and the copy in TCRdb shows in-frame clones only, minus some. Found here are 19,000 or so clones, about 90% of them singletons; the top ten hold around 15%. Sequenced sample: CD8+ T cells sorted from blood. Receptors were obtained from a middle-aged man in good health.

The chain uses TRBV28 and TRBJ1-5; D not certain. V lost 8 bases and J lost 3, with 8 bases in between. The germline V gene has CDR1 MDHEN and CDR2 SYDVKM. There are 12 residues in the CDR3. The CDR3 protein is CASSGPNQPQHF. The CDR3 DNA is TGTGCCAGCTCTGGACCCAATCAGCCCCAGCATTTT. The full variable domain, completed using reference TRBV28 and TRBJ1-5, is DVKVTQSSRYLVKRTGEKVFLECVQDMDHENMFWYRQDPGLGLRLIYFSYDVKMKEKGDIPEGYSVSREKKERFSLILESASTNQTSMYLCASSGPNQPQHFGDGTRLSIL.

The chain has TRBV9 and TRBJ2-6; D is unresolved. Germline loops: CDR1 SGDLS, CDR2 YYNGEE. The ends were cut back, 3 bases at V and 0 bases at J, with 10 bases in the middle. The CDR3 has 16 amino acids. The CDR3 sequence: CASSDPKGSGANVLTF. CDR3 bases: TGTGCCAGCAGCGATCCAAAGGGCTCTGGGGCCAACGTCCTGACTTTC.